The clone carrying this TCR beta chain has a single count. The data were taken from a study of T cell changes during pregnancy in multiple sclerosis. Trimming removed 0 bases at V and 0 bases at J, with 4 bases between. CDR1 and CDR2 (germline): SGHTS, YDEGEE. This CDR3 spans 14 amino acids. Produced via immunoSEQ multiplex PCR; TCRdb's table is partial and in-frame only. In the table there are approximately 100,000 clones, around 92% of which are singletons. The J gene is TRBJ1-5, the V gene TRBV5-8, with D uncertain. This TCR derives from a female donor with multiple sclerosis, enrolled in a pregnancy study. The starting material was peripheral blood, obtained before pregnancy. The CDR3 here is CASSLAVSNQPQHF. The CDR3 coding sequence is TGTGCCAGCAGCTTGGCGGTTAGCAATCAGCCCCAGCATTTT.